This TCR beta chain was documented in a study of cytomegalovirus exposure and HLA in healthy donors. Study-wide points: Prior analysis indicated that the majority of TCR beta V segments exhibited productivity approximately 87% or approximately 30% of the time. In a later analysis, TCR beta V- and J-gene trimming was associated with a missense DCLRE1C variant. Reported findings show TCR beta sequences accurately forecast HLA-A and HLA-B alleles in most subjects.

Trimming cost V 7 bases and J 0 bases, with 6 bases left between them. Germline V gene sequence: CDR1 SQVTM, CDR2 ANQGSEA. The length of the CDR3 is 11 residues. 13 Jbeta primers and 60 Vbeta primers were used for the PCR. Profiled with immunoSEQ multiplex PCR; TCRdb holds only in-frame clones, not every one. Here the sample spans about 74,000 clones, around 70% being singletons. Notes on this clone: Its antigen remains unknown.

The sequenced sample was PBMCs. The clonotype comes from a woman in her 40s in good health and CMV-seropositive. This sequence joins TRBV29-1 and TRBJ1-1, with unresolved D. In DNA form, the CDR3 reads TGCAGCGCGGTTTTGAACACTGAAGCTTTCTTT. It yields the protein CSAVLNTEAFF.